Described below is a single T cell receptor (beta chain) sequence and its context. The antigen is not known. A single base separates this from a much larger clone, so it may be a read error. Germline CDR1 is SGHKS and CDR2 is YYEKEE (reference sequence). The CDR3 contains 14 residues. The V segment lost 3 bases and the J segment 5 bases; nucleotides outside the gene matches: 4. The sample belongs to a study of molecular identifiers for immune sequencing clone quantification. Across the study: Split five ways in replicates, RNA from roughly 20,000 or 100,000 naive CD8 cells had four portions sequenced. The study's findings and limits: Sharing of a barcode by identical TCR molecules could cause highly expanded clone sizes to be underestimated. Effector cells had over 99% of their molecules in clones above 20 RNA copies, while naive cells had under 1%.

The use of previously described methods and listed TCR primers produced the bulk TCR libraries. TCRdb passed the PCR reads through MiXCR, listing each CDR3 protein once. The profile shows 490,000 or so distinct CDR3 sequences, around 23% of them singletons. The origin of this receptor is a human donor in good health. Some libraries in this study had Jurkat cell RNA spiked in. V usage is TRBV5-5 and J usage is TRBJ2-7; TRBD1 agrees at 11 bases. Sequences were obtained from naive CD8+ T cells from blood, with Jurkat cell RNA spiked in. The subset denotes: FACS-sorted CD8+CD4-CCR7+CD45RA+ naive T cells. The CDR3 DNA is TGTGCCAGCAGCTCGTGGACAGGGGGCGACGAGCAGTACTTC. Translating it yields CASSSWTGGDEQYF. The full variable domain, with the rest looked up from reference TRBV5-5 and TRBJ2-7, is DAGVTQSPTHLIKTRGQQVTLRCSPISGHKSVSWYQQVLGQGPQFIFQYYEKEERGRGNFPDRFSARQFPNYSSELNVNALLLGDSALYLCASSSWTGGDEQYFGPGTRLTVT.